The 14 T cell receptor beta chains below come from one sample, sequenced in a study of OX40 agonist ivuxolimab in advanced cancers. Measured with immunoSEQ multiplex PCR; TCRdb has only the in-frame clones, and not every one. The sample lists fewer than 90,000 clones, roughly 86% occurring once. The sample was CD4+ or CD8+ T cells sorted from blood, taken in a trial of the OX40 agonist ivuxolimab. The receptors stem from an adult with an advanced solid tumor such as melanoma, head and neck, liver or kidney cancer.

This chain joins TRBV5-6 and TRBJ1-3; D gene unclear. This CDR3 contains 13 residues. Per the germline V gene, CDR1 is SGHDT and CDR2 is YYEEEE. With 4 bases removed from V and 4 bases from J, the gap between germline ends came to 9 bases. The CDR3 spells CASSPRRGNTIYF. CDR3 nucleotide sequence: TGTGCCAGCAGCCCCCGACGAGGAAACACCATATATTTT.

This rearrangement joins TRBV4-2 to TRBJ2-3; possibly TRBD1 for D (5 bases). This CDR3 region has 14 residues. V dropped 4 bases and J dropped 4 bases, with 12 bases sitting between them. Germline lookup yields CDR1 LGHNA and CDR2 YNFKEQ. The CDR3 DNA reads TGTGCCAGCAGCCCCCCGGCAGGGCCAGATACGCAGTATTTT. Translated, it gives CASSPPAGPDTQYF.

The V and J genes are TRBV7-2 and TRBJ2-7, with no clear D. With 4 bases removed from V and 0 bases from J, the gap between germline ends came to 10 bases. The length of the CDR3 is 14 residues. Germline V gene lookup returns CDR1 SGHTA and CDR2 FQGNSA. This CDR3 reads CASSSLTDSYEQYF. In nucleotides, the CDR3 is TGTGCCAGCAGCTCCCTGACCGACTCCTACGAGCAGTACTTC.

The V call is TRBV4-2, the J call TRBJ2-5; D is perhaps TRBD1 (5 bases). Germline V gene lookup returns CDR1 LGHNA and CDR2 YNFKEQ. This CDR3 region has 13 residues. V gave up 0 bases and J gave up 9 bases, with 11 bases separating them. The CDR3 is CASSQEQGVAQYF. The CDR3, as DNA: TGTGCCAGCAGCCAAGAGCAGGGCGTGGCCCAGTACTTC.

As to this clone: One end of the junction does not line up with germline, which may come from a read error. The V and J genes are TRBV7-2 and TRBJ2-5; no clear D. The CDR3 totals 11 residues. Germline-derived CDR1 and CDR2 are SGHTA and FQGNSA. DNA of the CDR3: TGTGCCAGCAGCCTGATAGAGGCCCAGTACTTC. Translated: CASSLIEAQYF.

This chain links TRBV28 with TRBJ1-6; D is unclear. Germline lookup yields CDR1 MDHEN and CDR2 SYDVKM. The CDR3 length is 12 residues. Between the trimmed V and J ends, which lost 3 bases and 7 bases, there was a span of 4 bases. In DNA form, the CDR3 reads TGTGCCAGCAGTTTCTCGAATTCACCCCTCCACTTT. It codes for CASSFSNSPLHF.

This chain joins TRBV7-2 and TRBJ1-1, with no clear D. The V end lost 1 base, the J end lost 1 base, and 4 bases lay between the germline ends. CDR1 and CDR2 (germline): SGHTA, FQGNSA. The CDR3 length is 13 residues. The DNA for the CDR3 is TGTGCCAGCAGCTTAGACCCGAACACTGAAGCTTTCTTT. The encoded protein is CASSLDPNTEAFF.

The DNA of the CDR3 is TGTGCCAGCAGTAGGGAGGGTGCGATCGGGGAGCTGTTTTTT. Translation gives CASSREGAIGELFF. The V and J genes are TRBV6-5 and TRBJ2-2, with 7 bases matching TRBD2. The CDR3 is made up of 14 amino acids. Looked up from germline, CDR1 is MNHEY and CDR2 is SVGAGI. V gave up 5 bases and J gave up 7 bases; unmatched junction bases: 7.

The table lists this clone with a count of one. The genes are TRBV7-2 and TRBJ2-1, with 7 bases identical to TRBD2. Germline lookup yields CDR1 SGHTA and CDR2 FQGNSA. The V segment lost 1 base and the J segment 7 bases; nucleotides outside the gene matches: 7. This CDR3 is 15 amino acids long. CDR3 nucleotides: TGTGCCAGCAGCTTAGATTACCGGGAGGAGAATGAGCAGTTCTTC. It is translated as CASSLDYREENEQFF.

The rearrangement joins TRBV29-1 to TRBJ1-4; TRBD1 might be the D (6 bases). The length of the CDR3 is 12 residues. Germline V CDR1 and CDR2: SQVTM, ANQGSEA. The V end lost 4 bases, the J end lost 8 bases, and 11 bases lay between the germline ends. The CDR3 DNA is TGCAGCGTTGGACAGGTCTTAGAAAAACTGTTTTTT. Residues: CSVGQVLEKLFF.

This clone was found a few times. The chain carries TRBV30 and TRBJ2-5, with D maybe TRBD2 (6 bases). The CDR3 loop spans 12 amino acids. Germline V gene lookup returns CDR1 GTSNPN and CDR2 SVGIG (reference sequence). V was trimmed by 5 bases and J by 2 bases, leaving 9 bases between them. This CDR3 is CAWWTTQETQYF. The CDR3 region has the DNA TGTGCCTGGTGGACTACGCAAGAGACCCAGTACTTC.

This clone was counted once. An end of the junction differs from the germline gene, which may be a read error. The rearrangement joins TRBV10-3 to TRBJ1-5; TRBD1 aligns across 11 bases. Per the germline V gene, CDR1 is ENHRY and CDR2 is SYGVKD. The CDR3 totals 14 residues. The CDR3, as DNA: TGTGCCAGCAGTGGACAGGGGGCAGCTCAGCCCCAGCATTTT. Its translation is CASSGQGAAQPQHF.

The CDR3 DNA is TGTGCCAGCAGCCCCGGGACAGCTAATCAGCCCCAGCATTTT. Protein product: CASSPGTANQPQHF. The genes are TRBV28 and TRBJ1-5; the match to TRBD1 covers 7 bases. The germline V gene has CDR1 MDHEN and CDR2 SYDVKM. V trimming: 6 bases; J trimming: 4 bases; junction bases outside the gene matches: 6. The CDR3 runs 14 residues. Looking up the rest from reference TRBV28 and TRBJ1-5 gives the full variable domain: DVKVTQSSRYLVKRTGEKVFLECVQDMDHENMFWYRQDPGLGLRLIYFSYDVKMKEKGDIPEGYSVSREKKERFSLILESASTNQTSMYLCASSPGTANQPQHFGDGTRLSIL.

This chain links TRBV28 with TRBJ1-2; D unresolved. Trimming shortened V by 5 bases and J by 3 bases, and 10 bases separated the two germline ends. The germline V gene has CDR1 MDHEN and CDR2 SYDVKM. The CDR3 totals 13 residues. CDR3 protein: CASSQTHHYGYTF. CDR3 nucleotide sequence: TGTGCCAGCAGTCAGACACACCACTATGGCTACACCTTC.